This T cell receptor beta chain was identified in a study of CD8 T cells in ankylosing spondylitis. Study-level findings and limits: Disease-linked clones reportedly concentrated significantly in matched ankylosing spondylitis synovial fluid. One TCR beta motif, made up of under ten highly homologous variants, appeared characteristic of ankylosing spondylitis blood.

A note on this clonotype: Its cognate antigen is unknown.

TCRdb processed the 5' RACE reads anew with MiXCR; each CDR3 protein has one entry. The sample includes about 30,000 distinct CDR3 sequences, 14% of them seen just once. The CDR3 contains 15 residues. The V gene end was trimmed by 4 bases and the J gene end by 4 bases; junction bases not matched to a gene: 7. Germline V CDR1 and CDR2: SGHKS, YYEKEE (reference sequence). Sequencing was done on a sample of blood. The rearrangement joins TRBV5-5 to TRBJ2-5; 10 nucleotides match TRBD2. The source of this sequence is a male donor with ankylosing spondylitis or in good health (not recorded which). CDR3 bases: TGTGCCAGCAGCCTAGATAGCGGGAGGTCAGAGACCCAGTACTTC. This gives the protein CASSLDSGRSETQYF.